This T cell receptor beta chain stems from a study of human T cells and chemical hapten exposure (dated by TCRdb to 2020 to 2023). Concerning the study at large: For sensitization, 2% DPC in acetone was applied to an approximately 2 cm by approximately 2 cm area of upper inner arm skin. Throughout the approximately 22-week study period, patients were also given weekly therapeutic DPC doses on the scalp. Patch testing was performed on the upper back with Finn chambers containing 0.01% DPC, and the patch tests were scored after 6 days according to International Contact Dermatitis Research Group standards. Alopecia areata with under or over 50% scalp involvement, alopecia totalis and alopecia universalis were represented in the patient cohort, which was mostly female. Libraries were pooled for sequencing, and per-sample TCR yields varied mainly because of small differences in library volumes within the pool. Peripheral blood TCR repertoire changes were tracked in vivo in alopecia patients during primary and secondary sensitization to the hapten diphenylcyclopropenone (DPC). Patient blood was sampled pre-sensitization (week 0) and at 2, 6 and about 24 weeks after DPC sensitization. Blood for TCR sequencing was provided by twenty-nine alopecia patients at one to four time points (pre-sensitization, 2, 6 and 24 weeks).

Here is what the overall study found, with its caveats: No change with DPC sensitization was found in the number of TCRs above 1 in 1000 frequency, and no evidence of global repertoire structure alterations was found. Alopecia, a presumed autoimmune disease, was present in all patients, so the immune response of the patients might differ from that of healthy individuals. Patch test score correlated positively with the number of PT1 expanded TCRs, reaching significance at thresholds 8, 16 and 32 but not at 4. Compared with pre-sensitization or healthy control sets, expanded TCRs formed significantly more large CDR3 similarity clusters, which is consistent with antigen-driven responses. Repeated subsampling changed both the strength of the expansion versus patch-test correlation and the threshold at which that correlation became significant.

This clonotype was found many times. This clone's antigen is unknown. No base-level quality is on record; no much larger clone is a single base apart. In light of the paper, this sample's time point label describes: patch test 1, 2 weeks after DPC sensitization. Per the publication, the treatment or condition label means: therapeutic diphenylcyclopropenone sensitization with weekly scalp DPC. At each patch-test visit, blood was drawn before the patch test was applied. Patients were eligible if aged 18 to 70, diagnosed with alopecia and judged suitable for DPC therapy, and pregnant patients were excluded. Unfractionated whole blood was collected in Tempus Blood RNA tubes, and total RNA was extracted from that blood. Cut back by 6 bases and 0 bases, the V and J ends lie 15 bases apart. Based on the germline V gene (reference sequence), the CDR1 and CDR2 sequences are SEHNR and FQNEAQ. From the cysteine through the phenylalanine, the CDR3 covers 16 amino acids. Solely the CDR3 DNA is kept, with 48 bases framed from the first base.

The library was prepared using RACE. The instrument given in TCRdb is NextSeq 500. During library preparation, unique molecular identifiers were attached to individual cDNA molecules so that TCRs could be counted quantitatively and reproducibly. For every blood RNA sample, sequencing covered both the TCR alpha and TCR beta chains. Turning to the authors' computational methods: Samples had a median of roughly 91,000 TCRs, with a range from about 23,224 to 700,000. V, J and CDR3 annotation of the TCR reads was carried out using the Decombinator software suite. Every sample was subsampled to the same number of TCRs (28,000) for the PS versus PT1 abundance plots. TCRs were defined as expanded if absent before sensitization and observed at least eight times at the 2-week time point. TCRdb cleaned the public reads at Q25 with fastp, built clones with MiXCR and kept in-frame beta chains. Rows matching on CDR3 protein sequence are summarized as one entry with the most common DNA and genes. For this entry, the V and J calls and clone size follow TCRdb and not the study's own pipeline. This sample lists 300,000 to 400,000 distinct CDR3 sequences; about 7% were detected once. The ten largest clones represent around 8.4% of the sample.

The sequence joins TRBV7-9 to TRBJ2-1; 6 matching bases give a weak D call of TRBD1. The source was whole blood, collected in connection with sensitization to the hapten diphenylcyclopropenone (DPC). The source of this sequence is a woman aged 18-30 years with alopecia areata. Some clones in this sample may be carry-over from other donors' samples. The CDR3 in this case is CASSSRQESSYNEQFF. The DNA is TGTGCCAGCAGTTCCCGACAGGAGAGCTCCTACAATGAGCAGTTCTTC.